Below, one TCR beta chain is given with its context. While infection was still active, Seattle patients were enrolled and then followed longitudinally. The sample is drawn from a study of blood T cell repertoires in COVID-19. Study-level information: Sources were T cells, B-cell-depleted T cells, or PBMCs; the material itself was cDNA or gDNA.

The data were produced by immunoSEQ multiplex PCR, yet TCRdb's version contains in-frame clones alone and is incomplete. This table holds 150,000 to 250,000 clones, 94% found once. Germline CDR1 reads SGHNT; CDR2 reads YYREEE (reference sequence). V shed 2 bases and J 5 bases; nucleotides not matched to a gene: 6. The CDR3 runs to 14 residues. The chain recombines TRBV5-4 with TRBJ2-7; TRBD2 matches 8 bases. The specimen sequenced was peripheral blood. This clonotype originated in a man aged 30-40 years with COVID-19, enrolled during active disease. DNA of the CDR3: TGTGCCAGCAGCTTTTCGGGGGGGCCGGACGAGCAGTACTTC. Translating it yields CASSFSGGPDEQYF.